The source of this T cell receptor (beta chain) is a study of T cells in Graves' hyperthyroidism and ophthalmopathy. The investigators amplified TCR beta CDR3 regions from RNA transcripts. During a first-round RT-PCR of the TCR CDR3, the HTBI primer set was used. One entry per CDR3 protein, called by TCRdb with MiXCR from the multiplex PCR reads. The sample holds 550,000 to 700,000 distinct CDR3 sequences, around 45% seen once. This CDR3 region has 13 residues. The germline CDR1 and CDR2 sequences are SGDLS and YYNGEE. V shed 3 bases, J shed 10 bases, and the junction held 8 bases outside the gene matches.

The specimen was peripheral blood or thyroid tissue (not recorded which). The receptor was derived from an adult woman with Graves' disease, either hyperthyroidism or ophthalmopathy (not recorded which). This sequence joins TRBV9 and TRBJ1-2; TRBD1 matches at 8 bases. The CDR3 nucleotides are TGTGCCAGCAGCGGAGACAGGGGCTACGACTACACCTTC. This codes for CASSGDRGYDYTF.